Listed here is a single TCR beta chain. No antigen is known for it. Both subsets, CD45RA+ naive and CD45RA-negative memory, were split from the CD4+ cells. Germline assignment: CDR1 LGHNA and CDR2 YNFKEQ. The CDR3 consists of 17 residues. V lost 0 bases and J lost 0, with 9 bases in between. The data belong to a study of shared clonotypes between healthy human individuals. Study results and caveats: It was observed that 4% to 6% of naive CD4 clonotypes were shared across several donors. Having only a few donors restricted how much genetic and exposure-history diversity was captured.

Genomic DNA from each subset was divided evenly over several immunoSEQ plates. Clones were sequenced by immunoSEQ multiplex PCR, and TCRdb holds only the in-frame ones, with some missing. Of about 1.4 million clones in the sample, roughly 96% were seen once. Material for sequencing was naive CD4+ T cells sorted from blood. Subset of the sample: CD45RA+ positively selected. The V call is TRBV4-2, the J call TRBJ2-6; D gene uncertain. This clonotype originated in a man aged 25-45 years in good health. CDR3 sequence: CASSQETGRSGANVLTF. The CDR3 DNA reads as TGTGCCAGCAGCCAAGAGACGGGCCGCTCTGGGGCCAACGTCCTGACTTTC.